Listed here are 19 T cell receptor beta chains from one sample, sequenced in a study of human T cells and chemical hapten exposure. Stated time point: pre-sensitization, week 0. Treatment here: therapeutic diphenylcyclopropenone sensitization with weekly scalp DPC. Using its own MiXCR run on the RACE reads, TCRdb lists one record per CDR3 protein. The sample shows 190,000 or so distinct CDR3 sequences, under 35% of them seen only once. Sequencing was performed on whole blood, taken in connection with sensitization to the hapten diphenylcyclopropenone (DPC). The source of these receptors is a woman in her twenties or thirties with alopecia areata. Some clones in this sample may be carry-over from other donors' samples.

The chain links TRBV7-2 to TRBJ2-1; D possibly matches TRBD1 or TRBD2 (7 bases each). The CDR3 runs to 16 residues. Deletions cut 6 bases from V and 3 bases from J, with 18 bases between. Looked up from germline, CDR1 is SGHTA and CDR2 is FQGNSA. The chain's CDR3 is CASSSGGGRYYNEQFF. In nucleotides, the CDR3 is TGTGCCAGCAGTTCAGGGGGGGGCCGTTACTACAATGAGCAGTTCTTC. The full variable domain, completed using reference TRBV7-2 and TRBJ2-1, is GAGVSQSPSNKVTEKGKDVELRCDPISGHTALYWYRQSLGQGLEFLIYFQGNSAPDKSGLPSDRFSAERTGGSVSTLTIQRTQQEDSAVYLCASSSGGGRYYNEQFFGPGTRLTVL.

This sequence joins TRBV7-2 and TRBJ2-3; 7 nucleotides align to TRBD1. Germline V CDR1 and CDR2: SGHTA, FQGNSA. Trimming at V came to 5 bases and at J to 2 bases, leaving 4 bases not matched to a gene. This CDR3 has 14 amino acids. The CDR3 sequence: CASSPGTATDTQYF. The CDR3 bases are TGTGCCAGCAGCCCAGGGACAGCCACAGATACGCAGTATTTT.

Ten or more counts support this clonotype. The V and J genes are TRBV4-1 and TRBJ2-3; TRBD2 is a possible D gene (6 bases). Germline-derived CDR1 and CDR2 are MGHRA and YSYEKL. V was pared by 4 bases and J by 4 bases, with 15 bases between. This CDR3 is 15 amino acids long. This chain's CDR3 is CASSRLGGAADTQYF. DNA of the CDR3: TGCGCCAGCAGCCGCCTGGGGGGAGCTGCAGATACGCAGTATTTT.

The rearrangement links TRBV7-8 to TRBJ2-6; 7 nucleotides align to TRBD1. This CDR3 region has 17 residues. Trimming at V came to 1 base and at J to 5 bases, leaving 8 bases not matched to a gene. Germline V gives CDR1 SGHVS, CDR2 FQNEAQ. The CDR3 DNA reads TGTGCCAGCAGCTTAGAGGTGACAGGGAACTGGGCCAACGTCCTGACTTTC. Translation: CASSLEVTGNWANVLTF.

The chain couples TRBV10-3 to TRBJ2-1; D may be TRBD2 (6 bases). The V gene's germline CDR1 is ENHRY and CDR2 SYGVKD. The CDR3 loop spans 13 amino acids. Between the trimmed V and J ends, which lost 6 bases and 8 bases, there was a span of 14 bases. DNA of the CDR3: TGTGCCATCAGGGTTAGCGGTGGGGATGAGCAGTTCTTC. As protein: CAIRVSGGDEQFF.

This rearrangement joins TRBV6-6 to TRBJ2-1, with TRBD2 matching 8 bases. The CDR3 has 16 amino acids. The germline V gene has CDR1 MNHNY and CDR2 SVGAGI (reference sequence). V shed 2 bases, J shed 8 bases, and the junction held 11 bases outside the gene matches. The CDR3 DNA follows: TGTGCCAGCAGTTACACTCCGGGAGGGCCTTGGGATGAGCAGTTCTTC. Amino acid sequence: CASSYTPGGPWDEQFF.

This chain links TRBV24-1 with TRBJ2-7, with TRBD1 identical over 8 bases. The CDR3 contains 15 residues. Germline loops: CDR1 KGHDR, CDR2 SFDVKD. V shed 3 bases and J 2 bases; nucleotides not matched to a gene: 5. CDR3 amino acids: CATSDPQTGAYEQYF. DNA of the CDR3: TGTGCCACCAGTGATCCTCAGACAGGGGCCTACGAGCAGTACTTC.

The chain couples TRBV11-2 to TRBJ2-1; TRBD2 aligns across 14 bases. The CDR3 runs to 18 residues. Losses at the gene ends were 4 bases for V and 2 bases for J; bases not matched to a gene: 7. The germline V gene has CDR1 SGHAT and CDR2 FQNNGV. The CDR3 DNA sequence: TGTGCCAGCAGCTCCGGGACTAGCGGGAGCCTCGCCTACAATGAGCAGTTCTTC. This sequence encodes CASSSGTSGSLAYNEQFF.

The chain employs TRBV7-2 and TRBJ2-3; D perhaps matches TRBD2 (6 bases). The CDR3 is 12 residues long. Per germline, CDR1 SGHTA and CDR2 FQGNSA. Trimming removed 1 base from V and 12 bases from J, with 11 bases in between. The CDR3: CASSLDRTTQYF. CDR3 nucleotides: TGTGCCAGCAGCTTAGATCGGACTACACAGTATTTT.

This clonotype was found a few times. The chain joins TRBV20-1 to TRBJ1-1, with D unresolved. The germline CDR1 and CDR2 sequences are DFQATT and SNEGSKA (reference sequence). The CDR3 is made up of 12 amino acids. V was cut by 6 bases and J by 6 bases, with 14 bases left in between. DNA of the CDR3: TGCAGTGCACGACGGAGTGACCCTGAAGCTTTCTTT. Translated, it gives CSARRSDPEAFF.

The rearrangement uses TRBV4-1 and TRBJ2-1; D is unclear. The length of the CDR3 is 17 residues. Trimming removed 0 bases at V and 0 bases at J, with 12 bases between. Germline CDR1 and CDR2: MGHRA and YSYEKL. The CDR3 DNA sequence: TGCGCCAGCAGCCAAGAAGGCGTCGGCCGCTCCTACAATGAGCAGTTCTTC. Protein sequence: CASSQEGVGRSYNEQFF.

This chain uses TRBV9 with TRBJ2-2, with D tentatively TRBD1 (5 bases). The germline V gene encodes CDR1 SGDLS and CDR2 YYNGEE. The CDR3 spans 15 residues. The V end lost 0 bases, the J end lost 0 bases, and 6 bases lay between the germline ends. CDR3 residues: CASSVVQANTGELFF. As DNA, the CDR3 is TGTGCCAGCAGCGTAGTACAGGCGAACACCGGGGAGCTGTTTTTT. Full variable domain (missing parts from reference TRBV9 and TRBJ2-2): DSGVTQTPKHLITATGQRVTLRCSPRSGDLSVYWYQQSLDQGLQFLIQYYNGEERAKGNILERFSAQQFPDLHSELNLSSLELGDSALYFCASSVVQANTGELFFGEGSRLTVL.

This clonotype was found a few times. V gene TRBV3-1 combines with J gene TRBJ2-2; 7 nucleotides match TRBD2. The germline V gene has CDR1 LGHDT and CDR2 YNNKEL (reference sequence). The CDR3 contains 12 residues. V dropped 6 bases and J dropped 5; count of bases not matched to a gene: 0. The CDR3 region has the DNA TGTGCCAGCAGGCGGGGGACCGGGGAGCTGTTTTTT. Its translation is CASRRGTGELFF. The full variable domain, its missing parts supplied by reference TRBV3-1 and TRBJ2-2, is DTAVSQTPKYLVTQMGNDKSIKCEQNLGHDTMYWYKQDSKKFLKIMFSYNNKELIINETVPNRFSPKSPDKAHLNLHINSLELGDSAVYFCASRRGTGELFFGEGSRLTVL.

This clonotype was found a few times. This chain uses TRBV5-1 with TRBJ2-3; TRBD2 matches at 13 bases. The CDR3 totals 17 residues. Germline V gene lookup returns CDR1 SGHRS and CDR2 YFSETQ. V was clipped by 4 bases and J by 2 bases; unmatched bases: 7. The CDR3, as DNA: TGCGCCAGCAGCCTGGGGACTAGCGGGGCCAACACAGATACGCAGTATTTT. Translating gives CASSLGTSGANTDTQYF. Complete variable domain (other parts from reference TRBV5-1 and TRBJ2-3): KAGVTQTPRYLIKTRGQQVTLSCSPISGHRSVSWYQQTPGQGLQFLFEYFSETQRNKGNFPGRFSGRQFSNSRSEMNVSTLELGDSALYLCASSLGTSGANTDTQYFGPGTRLTVL.

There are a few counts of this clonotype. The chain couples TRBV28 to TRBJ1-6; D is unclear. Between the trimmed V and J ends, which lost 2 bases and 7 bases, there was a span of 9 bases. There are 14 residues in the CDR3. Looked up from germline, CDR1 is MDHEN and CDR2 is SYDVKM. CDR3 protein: CASSLGVTNSPLHF. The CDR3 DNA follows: TGTGCCAGCAGTTTAGGGGTGACGAATTCACCCCTCCACTTT.

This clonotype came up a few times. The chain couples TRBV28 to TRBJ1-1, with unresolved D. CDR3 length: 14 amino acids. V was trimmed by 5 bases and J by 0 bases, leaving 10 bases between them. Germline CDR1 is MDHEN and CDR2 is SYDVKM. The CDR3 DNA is TGTGCCAGCAGTGGGTATAGCATGAACACTGAAGCTTTCTTT. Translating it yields CASSGYSMNTEAFF.

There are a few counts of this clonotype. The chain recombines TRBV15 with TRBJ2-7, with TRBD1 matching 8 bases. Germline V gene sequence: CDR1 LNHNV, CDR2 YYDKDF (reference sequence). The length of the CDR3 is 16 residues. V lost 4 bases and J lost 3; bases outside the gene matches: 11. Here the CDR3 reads CATSITRGQGGYEQYF. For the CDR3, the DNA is TGTGCCACCAGCATCACGCGAGGACAGGGAGGCTACGAGCAGTACTTC.

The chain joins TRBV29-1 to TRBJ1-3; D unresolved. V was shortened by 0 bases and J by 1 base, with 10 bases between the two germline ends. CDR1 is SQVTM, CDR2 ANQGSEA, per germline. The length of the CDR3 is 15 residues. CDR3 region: CSVEEGKASGNTIYF. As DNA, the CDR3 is TGCAGCGTTGAAGAAGGGAAGGCTTCTGGAAACACCATATATTTT.

This CDR3 is CASSAGLSNTEAFF. The DNA of the CDR3 is TGTGCCAGCAGTGCCGGGCTTTCGAACACTGAAGCTTTCTTT. The J gene is TRBJ1-1, the V gene TRBV2; no firm D call. V lost 4 bases, J lost 1 base, and 10 bases lay in between. Germline assignment: CDR1 SNHLY and CDR2 FYNNEI. The CDR3 sequence is 14 residues long.